This T cell receptor beta chain was captured by sequencing in a study of shared clonotypes between healthy human individuals. Only in-frame clones appear in the TCRdb table, and some are missing; sequencing was by immunoSEQ multiplex PCR. This table has a few million clones, around nine tenths appearing once. The V gene's germline CDR1 is ENHRY and CDR2 SYGVKD. CDR3 length equals 15 residues. V was pared by 2 bases and J by 3 bases, with 10 bases between. This sequence originates from a man aged 18 to 30 in good health. The chain carries TRBV10-3 and TRBJ2-2; D unresolved. Source material: naive CD4+ T cells sorted from blood. The subset here: CD45RA+ positively selected. CDR3 amino acids: CAISEGPVDTGELFF. The CDR3 nucleotides read TGTGCCATCAGTGAGGGCCCGGTTGACACCGGGGAGCTGTTTTTT.